One and the same sample provided the 6 T cell receptor beta chains below, sequenced in a study of T cell responses to AZD1222 COVID-19 vaccine. The repertoire was sequenced with immunoSEQ multiplex PCR; TCRdb's copy has only in-frame clones and lacks some. The table lists under 130,000 clones, 90% to 95% of them singletons. The sample in question was peripheral blood, obtained on day 0 of AZD1222 vaccination. Receptor source: an adult in good health.

The chain links TRBV5-4 to TRBJ2-5; 13 nucleotides agree with TRBD2. V shed 3 bases, J shed 4 bases, and the junction held 9 bases outside the gene matches. The CDR3 runs to 17 residues. Germline CDR1 and CDR2: SGHNT and YYREEE (reference sequence). CDR3 sequence reads: CASSSRLAGGSVETQYF. The CDR3 coding sequence is TGTGCCAGCAGCTCTCGACTAGCGGGAGGCTCAGTAGAGACCCAGTACTTC. The variable domain in full, with the rest retrieved from reference TRBV5-4 and TRBJ2-5, is ETGVTQSPTHLIKTRGQQVTLRCSSQSGHNTVSWYQQALGQGPQFIFQYYREEENGRGNFPPRFSGLQFPNYSSELNVNALELDDSALYLCASSSRLAGGSVETQYFGPGTRLLVL.

This clone was seen once. CDR3 DNA: TGTGCCAGCAGCTTAGATATTAGAGGGACAGGGGAAGATACGCAGTATTTT. This gives the protein CASSLDIRGTGEDTQYF. The chain links TRBV11-3 to TRBJ2-3; 10 positions match TRBD1. CDR3 size: 17 residues. Trimming at V came to 0 bases and at J to 5 bases, leaving 8 bases not matched to a gene. The germline gives CDR1 SGHNT, CDR2 YENEEA.

The chain combines TRBV27 with TRBJ1-3; the D gene is possibly TRBD1 (5 bases). Per the germline V gene, CDR1 is MNHEY and CDR2 is SMNVEV (reference sequence). The CDR3 has 16 residues. Between the trimmed V and J ends, which lost 6 bases and 2 bases, there was a span of 17 bases. In nucleotides, the CDR3 is TGTGCCAGCAGCCAACATGCGGGGGGGACTGGAAACACCATATATTTT. It translates to CASSQHAGGTGNTIYF.

The V call is TRBV7-8, the J call TRBJ1-2; D is perhaps TRBD1 (5 bases). Per germline, CDR1 SGHVS and CDR2 FQNEAQ. Trimming removed 5 bases from V and 4 bases from J, with 14 bases in between. The CDR3 extends over 14 amino acids. Here the CDR3 DNA reads TGTGCCAGCAGCCCGAGGTCAGGGAGCTATGGCTACACCTTC. This translates into CASSPRSGSYGYTF.

The rearrangement uses TRBV5-6 and TRBJ1-4; D is perhaps TRBD1 (6 bases). Trimming took 3 bases from V and 3 from J, leaving 18 bases between them. Germline values: CDR1 SGHDT, CDR2 YYEEEE. There are 17 residues in the CDR3. The CDR3 protein is CASSSQAGDISNEKLFF. The CDR3 nucleotides read TGTGCCAGCAGCTCCCAAGCTGGGGACATTTCTAATGAAAAACTGTTTTTT. Full variable domain (remainder filled in from reference TRBV5-6 and TRBJ1-4): DAGVTQSPTHLIKTRGQQVTLRCSPKSGHDTVSWYQQALGQGPQFIFQYYEEEERQRGNFPDRFSGHQFPNYSSELNVNALLLGDSALYLCASSSQAGDISNEKLFFGSGTQLSVL.

This chain joins TRBV12-3 or TRBV12-4 and TRBJ1-1; 7 nucleotides agree with TRBD1. V was clipped by 4 bases and J by 9 bases; unmatched bases: 5. The CDR3 contains 12 residues. CDR3 nucleotide sequence: TGTGCCAGCAGTTCCCCGGACAGGAAAGCTTTCTTT. Translation gives CASSSPDRKAFF.